Presented here are 32 T cell receptor beta chains from one specimen sequenced in a study of T cells in Graves' hyperthyroidism and ophthalmopathy. Amplification targeted TCR beta CDR3 regions from RNA transcripts. The study used the HTBI primer set for a first-round RT-PCR of the TCR CDR3. TCRdb re-derived calls from the multiplex PCR reads in MiXCR, one entry per CDR3 protein. Of 540,000 or so distinct CDR3 sequences detected, 15% to 18% appear once; the ten largest clones hold roughly 7.3%. The sequenced material came from blood. All receptors derive from a woman aged 25 to 39 with Graves' hyperthyroidism.

This clonotype has ten or more counts. The chain is built from TRBV27 and TRBJ1-1; D is perhaps TRBD1 (5 bases). V lost 5 bases to trimming and J lost 4 bases, with 14 bases between them. Per germline, CDR1 MNHEY and CDR2 SMNVEV (reference sequence). The CDR3 sequence is 14 residues long. The CDR3 bases are TGTGCCAGCAGTGTAGTAGGGGAGGGCACTGAAGCTTTCTTT. Translating gives CASSVVGEGTEAFF.

This clonotype was counted a few times. The J gene is TRBJ2-7, the V gene TRBV29-1; 10 nucleotides align to TRBD2. The CDR3 runs 13 residues. Per germline, CDR1 SQVTM and CDR2 ANQGSEA. The ends lost 1 base at V and 5 bases at J; junction bases unmatched: 2. CDR3 region: CSVEASGSDEQYF. CDR3 sequence (DNA): TGCAGCGTTGAAGCTAGCGGGAGCGACGAGCAGTACTTC.

At least ten counts were recorded for this clonotype. The J gene is TRBJ2-3, the V gene TRBV7-2, with D unclear. Trimming cost V 1 base and J 4 bases, with 6 bases left between them. The CDR3 totals 13 residues. From germline, CDR1 is SGHTA and CDR2 FQGNSA. CDR3 residues: CASSLGLPDTQYF. The DNA for the CDR3 is TGTGCCAGCAGCTTAGGACTTCCAGATACGCAGTATTTT.

The chain employs TRBV19 and TRBJ2-1; 7 positions match TRBD2. The germline gives CDR1 LNHDA, CDR2 SQIVND (reference sequence). CDR3 size: 15 residues. The J segment lost 8 bases and the V segment lost 5 bases, leaving 12 bases of the junction unmatched. DNA of the CDR3: TGTGCCAGTAGTCCGTCCGGTGGTCGGGGGGATGAGCAGTTCTTC. It yields the protein CASSPSGGRGDEQFF.

The sample holds many counts of this clonotype. This chain links TRBV12-3 or TRBV12-4 with TRBJ1-2; 11 positions match TRBD1. The CDR3 has 14 amino acids. Trimming took 5 bases from V and 5 from J; bases not matched to a gene: 4. CDR3 DNA: TGTGCCAGCAGTCACGGACAGGGGGCTTATGGCTACACCTTC. Protein product: CASSHGQGAYGYTF.

In its sample, this clonotype was seen a few times. This rearrangement joins TRBV5-5 to TRBJ2-2; D uncertain. From germline, CDR1 is SGHKS and CDR2 YYEKEE (reference sequence). This CDR3 spans 16 amino acids. Trimming cost V 3 bases and J 3 bases, with 15 bases left between them. The CDR3 DNA reads as TGTGCCAGCAGCTCACGGGCCGCTTCGGACACCGGGGAGCTGTTTTTT. The encoded protein is CASSSRAASDTGELFF.

The V gene is TRBV5-6, the J gene TRBJ1-5; a weak D match, TRBD1 (6 bases). V dropped 0 bases and J dropped 3 bases, with 13 bases sitting between them. CDR1 is SGHDT and CDR2 is YYEEEE in the germline V gene. CDR3 size: 16 residues. The CDR3, as DNA: TGTGCCAGCAGCTTGGCCAATACAGGGTCCAATCAGCCCCAGCATTTT. Its translation: CASSLANTGSNQPQHF.

This clonotype was detected ten times or more. The chain couples TRBV2 to TRBJ2-7; a possible D gene is TRBD1 (5 bases). The ends were cut back, 1 base at V and 6 bases at J, with 10 bases in the middle. This CDR3 has 13 residues. Per the germline V gene, CDR1 is SNHLY and CDR2 is FYNNEI. CDR3 in DNA: TGTGCCAGCAGTGAAGTAGGGGTGGGCGAGCAGTACTTC. Translation: CASSEVGVGEQYF.

This clonotype was seen a handful of times. The rearrangement links TRBV30 to TRBJ2-3; 12 bases agree with TRBD2. V lost 3 bases and J lost 6; bases outside the gene matches: 10. The CDR3 loop spans 16 amino acids. The germline gives CDR1 GTSNPN, CDR2 SVGIG (reference sequence). In DNA, the CDR3 is TGTGCCTGGAGCCCCGGGACTAGCGGGCGGCGGGATACGCAGTATTTT. As protein: CAWSPGTSGRRDTQYF.

This clonotype has just a few counts. V usage is TRBV29-1 and J usage is TRBJ1-2; D possibly corresponds to TRBD1 (5 bases). Germline assignment: CDR1 SQVTM and CDR2 ANQGSEA. Trimming shortened V by 4 bases and J by 2 bases, and 17 bases separated the two germline ends. The CDR3 spans 15 residues. In nucleotides, the CDR3 is TGCAGCGTTGGTACCCGCGGGGGACGGAACTATGGCTACACCTTC. This gives the protein CSVGTRGGRNYGYTF.

The chain couples TRBV28 to TRBJ1-6; D might be TRBD1 (5 bases). The length of the CDR3 is 20 residues. Per germline, CDR1 MDHEN and CDR2 SYDVKM. With 3 bases removed from V and 1 base from J, the gap between germline ends came to 22 bases. The chain's CDR3 is CASSFIVGGSIGSYNSPLHF. The CDR3 DNA follows: TGTGCCAGCAGTTTTATTGTGGGGGGATCGATTGGTTCCTATAATTCACCCCTCCACTTT.

The sample holds a few counts of this clonotype. A much larger clone sits a single nucleotide away, making a read error possible. The chain combines TRBV28 with TRBJ2-5; either TRBD1 or TRBD2 may supply D (5 bases each). V was cut by 4 bases and J by 4 bases, with 16 bases left in between. CDR1 is MDHEN, CDR2 SYDVKM, per germline. This CDR3 is 15 amino acids long. CDR3 loop: CASSSWGGRPETQYF. CDR3 DNA: TGTGCCAGCAGTTCCTGGGGCGGGCGCCCAGAGACCCAGTACTTC.

The V call is TRBV11-2, the J call TRBJ2-7; D not certain. The length of the CDR3 is 14 residues. The germline gives CDR1 SGHAT, CDR2 FQNNGV. Between the trimmed V and J ends, which lost 5 bases and 3 bases, there was a span of 14 bases. The CDR3 protein is CASSRYVGSYEQYF. The CDR3 region has the DNA TGTGCCAGCAGCCGTTATGTTGGTAGCTACGAGCAGTACTTC.

The chain has TRBV10-1 and TRBJ2-1; 8 bases line up with TRBD1. Germline CDR1 and CDR2: WNHNN and SYGVQD (reference sequence). The CDR3 sequence is 16 residues long. The V segment lost 5 bases and the J segment 4 bases; nucleotides outside the gene matches: 10. CDR3 nucleotide sequence: TGCGCCAGCAGTACCCACGGACAGGGTTCGTACAATGAGCAGTTCTTC. This translates into CASSTHGQGSYNEQFF.

Many counts were recorded for this clonotype. J is TRBJ2-7 and V is TRBV11-2, with D perhaps TRBD2 (6 bases). V gave up 4 bases and J gave up 0 bases, with 19 bases separating them. CDR1 SGHAT and CDR2 FQNNGV come from the germline V gene. This CDR3 has 17 amino acids. CDR3 amino acids: CASSSWGWREDSYEQYF. The DNA of the CDR3 is TGTGCCAGCAGCTCGTGGGGTTGGCGGGAAGACTCCTACGAGCAGTACTTC.

The rearrangement joins TRBV6-1 to TRBJ2-2, with 7 bases fitting TRBD2. V lost 7 bases, J lost 2 bases, and 13 bases stayed unmatched. The CDR3 has 17 amino acids. Germline CDR1 and CDR2: MNHNS and SASEGT. The CDR3 region has the DNA TGTGCCAGCAAGTCCGCGGGAGTGGGCCAAAACACCGGGGAGCTGTTTTTT. Translating it yields CASKSAGVGQNTGELFF.

This clonotype has only a few counts. The V gene is TRBV20-1, the J gene TRBJ2-2; maybe TRBD2 (6 bases). CDR3 size: 14 residues. V was shortened by 6 bases and J by 1 base, with 12 bases between the two germline ends. Germline assignment: CDR1 DFQATT and CDR2 SNEGSKA (reference sequence). CDR3 DNA sequence: TGCAGTGCCAGGGCAGCGGGGAACACCGGGGAGCTGTTTTTT. Its translation: CSARAAGNTGELFF.

This clonotype was picked up many times. The chain links TRBV13 to TRBJ2-7; D gene uncertain. The germline V and J ends were trimmed by 0 bases and 2 bases, with 8 bases remaining between them. Germline V gene sequence: CDR1 PRHDT, CDR2 FYEKMQ (reference sequence). The CDR3 contains 14 residues. CDR3 residues: CASSLGQPAYEQYF. Here the CDR3 DNA reads TGTGCCAGCAGCTTAGGTCAACCGGCCTACGAGCAGTACTTC.

This clonotype was seen just once. The rearrangement joins TRBV9 to TRBJ1-6; 7 bases fit TRBD1. Trimming at V came to 3 bases and at J to 6 bases, leaving 6 bases not matched to a gene. Germline assignment: CDR1 SGDLS and CDR2 YYNGEE. The CDR3 covers 15 residues. CDR3 loop: CASSGQQGSNSPLHF. DNA of the CDR3: TGTGCCAGCAGCGGACAACAGGGGTCTAATTCACCCCTCCACTTT.

The chain employs TRBV24-1 and TRBJ2-5, with D possibly matching TRBD2 (6 bases). CDR1 is KGHDR, CDR2 SFDVKD, per germline. This CDR3 comprises 16 residues. V lost 3 bases and J 2 bases, leaving 15 bases between the germline ends. The chain's CDR3 is CATSDRDGGIQETQYF. The CDR3 DNA reads TGTGCCACCAGTGATAGGGACGGCGGGATTCAAGAGACCCAGTACTTC.

The V call is TRBV5-1, the J call TRBJ2-2; 9 bases map to TRBD2. After removal of 4 bases from V and 1 base from J, the junction contained 14 bases not matched to a gene. The CDR3 covers 19 residues. Germline lookup yields CDR1 SGHRS and CDR2 YFSETQ. CDR3 nucleotides: TGCGCCAGCAGCCCAGGGTTCCGAGCGGGAGGTTTGAACACCGGGGAGCTGTTTTTT. Amino acids: CASSPGFRAGGLNTGELFF.

This clonotype was recorded at least ten times. The rearrangement uses TRBV20-1 and TRBJ1-5; weak D call: TRBD1 (5 bases). The V end lost 1 base, the J end lost 3 bases, and 10 bases lay between the germline ends. The CDR3 has 14 residues. The germline CDR1 and CDR2 sequences are DFQATT and SNEGSKA (reference sequence). The CDR3 here is CSARGGPFNQPQHF. The CDR3 DNA sequence: TGCAGTGCTAGAGGGGGACCTTTCAATCAGCCCCAGCATTTT.

This clonotype was seen repeatedly, ten times or more. The genes are TRBV2 and TRBJ1-1, with 7 bases that match TRBD1. CDR1 and CDR2 from the germline V gene are SNHLY and FYNNEI. The V segment lost 6 bases and the J segment 3 bases; nucleotides outside the gene matches: 10. This CDR3 contains 15 residues. CDR3 in amino acids: CASRISIGGYTEAFF. CDR3 sequence (DNA): TGTGCCAGCAGGATTTCGATAGGGGGCTACACTGAAGCTTTCTTT.

As regards this clonotype: One base away lies a much larger clone, so this may be a sequencing read error. The gene calls are TRBV28 and TRBJ2-4; tentative D call: TRBD2 (6 bases). The CDR3 loop spans 17 amino acids. Germline CDR1 is MDHEN and CDR2 is SYDVKM. The ends were cut back, 5 bases at V and 0 bases at J, with 17 bases in the middle. The CDR3 region is CASSRTGGTLAKNIQYF. DNA for the CDR3: TGTGCCAGCAGTCGGACTGGCGGGACCCTAGCCAAAAACATTCAGTACTTC.

This clonotype was seen many times. The chain recombines TRBV20-1 with TRBJ2-4; 7 nucleotides match TRBD2. CDR1 is DFQATT, CDR2 SNEGSKA, per germline (reference sequence). The junction had 12 bases not matched to a gene; V was cut back by 4 bases and J by 12 bases. The CDR3 consists of 13 residues. The CDR3 sequence is CSATGGAVDPQYF. The CDR3 bases are TGCAGTGCTACGGGAGGCGCGGTGGATCCTCAGTACTTC.

This clonotype was counted at least ten times. The CDR3 protein is CASSLVAGPTEAFF. CDR3 bases: TGTGCCAGCAGCTTAGTGGCAGGGCCCACTGAAGCTTTCTTT. The V gene is TRBV7-9, the J gene TRBJ1-1; maybe TRBD1 (5 bases). Germline assignment: CDR1 SEHNR and CDR2 FQNEAQ (reference sequence). This CDR3 has 14 amino acids. The ends were cut back, 1 base at V and 4 bases at J, with 10 bases in the middle.

The genes are TRBV6-2 or TRBV6-3 and TRBJ2-1, with 11 bases lining up with TRBD2. V lost 5 bases, J lost 1 base, and 7 bases stayed unmatched. The CDR3 loop spans 17 amino acids. Germline CDR1 reads MNHEY; CDR2 reads SVGEGT. The CDR3 spells CASSGSIAGGSYNEQFF. Here the CDR3 DNA reads TGTGCCAGCAGTGGCAGTATAGCGGGAGGGTCCTACAATGAGCAGTTCTTC.

The chain links TRBV24-1 to TRBJ2-2; D is perhaps TRBD2 (7 bases). Germline CDR1 KGHDR, CDR2 SFDVKD. V was clipped by 3 bases and J by 5 bases, with 24 bases between them. The CDR3 extends over 19 amino acids. In nucleotides, the CDR3 is TGTGCCACCAGTGATCCCCGCCAGGGAGGGGGGATTAGAACCGGGGAGCTGTTTTTT. Protein product: CATSDPRQGGGIRTGELFF.

This clonotype has a handful of counts. The chain carries TRBV28 and TRBJ1-5, with 9 nucleotides matching TRBD1. The CDR3 contains 16 residues. Per germline, CDR1 MDHEN and CDR2 SYDVKM. Trimming removed 3 bases from V and 3 bases from J; junction bases left unmatched: 6. CDR3 region: CASSFPGTGNNQPQHF. As DNA, the CDR3 is TGTGCCAGCAGTTTCCCCGGGACAGGGAACAATCAGCCCCAGCATTTT.

This clonotype was counted a few times. V usage is TRBV19 and J usage is TRBJ2-1, with D possibly being TRBD1 or TRBD2 (6 bases each). The CDR3 sequence is 16 residues long. CDR1 and CDR2 (germline): LNHDA, SQIVND (reference sequence). V shed 7 bases and J shed 0 bases, with 16 bases lying between them. CDR3 loop: CASTQGLTTSYNEQFF. The CDR3 region has the DNA TGTGCCAGTACACAGGGACTCACCACCTCCTACAATGAGCAGTTCTTC.

The genes are TRBV6-2 or TRBV6-3 and TRBJ2-1, with 13 bases identical to TRBD2. Germline CDR1 reads MNHEY; CDR2 reads SVGEGT. The CDR3 sequence is 16 residues long. The V gene end was trimmed by 0 bases and the J gene end by 7 bases; junction bases not matched to a gene: 3. DNA of the CDR3: TGTGCCAGCAGTTACTCACTAGCGGGAGGGTATAATGAGCAGTTCTTC. Its translation: CASSYSLAGGYNEQFF.

This clonotype was picked up a small number of times. V usage is TRBV6-1 and J usage is TRBJ2-2; 7 bases align to TRBD1. Germline values: CDR1 MNHNS, CDR2 SASEGT. The CDR3 length is 18 residues. V gave up 5 bases and J gave up 0 bases; unmatched junction bases: 12. Here the CDR3 DNA reads TGTGCCAGCAGTCCTACCCCGGGACAGAGTACGAACACCGGGGAGCTGTTTTTT. Residues: CASSPTPGQSTNTGELFF.